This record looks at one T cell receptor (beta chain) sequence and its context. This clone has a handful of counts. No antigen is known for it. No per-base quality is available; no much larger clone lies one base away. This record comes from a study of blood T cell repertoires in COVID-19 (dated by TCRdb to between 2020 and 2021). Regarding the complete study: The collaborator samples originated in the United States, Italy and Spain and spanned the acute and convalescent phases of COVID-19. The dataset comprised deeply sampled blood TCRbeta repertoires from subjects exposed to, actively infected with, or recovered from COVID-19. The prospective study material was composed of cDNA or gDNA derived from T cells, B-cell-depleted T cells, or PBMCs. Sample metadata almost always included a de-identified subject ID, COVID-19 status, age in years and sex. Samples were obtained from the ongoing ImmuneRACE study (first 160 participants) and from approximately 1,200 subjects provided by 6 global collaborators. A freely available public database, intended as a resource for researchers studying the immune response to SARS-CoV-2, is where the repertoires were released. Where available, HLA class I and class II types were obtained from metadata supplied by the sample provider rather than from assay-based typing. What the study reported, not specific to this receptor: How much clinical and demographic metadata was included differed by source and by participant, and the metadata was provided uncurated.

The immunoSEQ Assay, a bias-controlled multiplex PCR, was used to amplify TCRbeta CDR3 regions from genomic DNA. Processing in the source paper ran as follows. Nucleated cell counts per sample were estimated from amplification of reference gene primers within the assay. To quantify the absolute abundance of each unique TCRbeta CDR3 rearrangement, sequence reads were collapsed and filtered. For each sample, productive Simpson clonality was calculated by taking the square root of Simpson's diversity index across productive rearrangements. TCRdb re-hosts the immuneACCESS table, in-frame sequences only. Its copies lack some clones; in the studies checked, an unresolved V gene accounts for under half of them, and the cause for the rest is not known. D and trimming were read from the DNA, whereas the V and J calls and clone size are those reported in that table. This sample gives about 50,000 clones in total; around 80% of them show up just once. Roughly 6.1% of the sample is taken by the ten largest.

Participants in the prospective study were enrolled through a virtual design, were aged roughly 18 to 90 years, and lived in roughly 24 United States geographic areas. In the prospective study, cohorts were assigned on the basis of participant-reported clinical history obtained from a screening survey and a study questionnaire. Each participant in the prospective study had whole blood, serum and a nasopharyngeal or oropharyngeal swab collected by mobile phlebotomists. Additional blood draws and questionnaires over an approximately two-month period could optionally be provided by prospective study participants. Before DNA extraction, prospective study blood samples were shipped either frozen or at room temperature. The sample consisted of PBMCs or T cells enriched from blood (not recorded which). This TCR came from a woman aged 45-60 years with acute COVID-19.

This receptor has the CDR3 CASMADSYEQYF. In nucleotide form, the sequence is TGTGCCAGCATGGCGGATTCCTACGAGCAGTACTTC. In this chain, TRBV12-3 or TRBV12-4 is recombined with TRBJ2-7; no confident D gene assignment can be made. From the cysteine up to the phenylalanine, the CDR3 has a length of 12 residues. The sequence is cut down to CDR3 DNA, 36 bases in frame from base 1. Trimming costs V 7 bases and J 1 base, and their ends lie 8 bases apart.